Following are 32 T cell receptor beta chains from one sample sequenced in a study of cytomegalovirus exposure and HLA in healthy donors. PCR primers comprised 60 Vbeta and 13 Jbeta primers. Here immunoSEQ multiplex PCR was the method, and the copy in TCRdb shows in-frame clones only, minus some. The table has about 160,000 clones, around 78% seen once; the top ten hold approximately 1.5%. Material for sequencing was PBMCs. Receptor source: a man between 40 and 49 years old in good health and CMV-seronegative.

This chain joins TRBV5-4 and TRBJ1-2; 8 nucleotides align to TRBD1. This CDR3 spans 13 amino acids. The germline gives CDR1 SGHNT, CDR2 YYREEE (reference sequence). V lost 4 bases and J lost 3; bases outside the gene matches: 2. This CDR3 is CASSVGQDYGYTF. The DNA for the CDR3 is TGTGCCAGCAGCGTGGGACAGGACTATGGCTACACCTTC.

This chain connects TRBV6-6 to TRBJ1-5; no definite D call. The CDR3 sequence is 15 residues long. CDR1 MNHNY and CDR2 SVGAGI come from the germline V gene (reference sequence). V was trimmed by 1 base and J by 6 bases, leaving 13 bases between them. The CDR3 DNA follows: TGTGCCAGCAGTTACTGGAGGACGATCGGTCAGCCCCAGCATTTT. Its translation: CASSYWRTIGQPQHF.

V and J are TRBV2 and TRBJ1-5, with D uncertain. From germline, CDR1 is SNHLY and CDR2 FYNNEI. The CDR3 consists of 11 residues. Trimming removed 4 bases from V and 9 bases from J, with 7 bases in between. The DNA of the CDR3 is TGTGCCAGCAGTGCTCGGGGGCCCCAGCATTTT. Its protein product is CASSARGPQHF.

In this sample, this clone turned up a few times. The chain recombines TRBV2 with TRBJ2-5, with TRBD2 matching over 8 bases. The CDR3 is 14 amino acids. Germline V gives CDR1 SNHLY, CDR2 FYNNEI. After removal of 7 bases from V and 4 bases from J, the junction contained 8 bases not matched to a gene. CDR3 in amino acids: CASIPGGPGETQYF. CDR3 DNA: TGTGCCAGCATCCCGGGAGGGCCGGGAGAGACCCAGTACTTC.

This clone turned up a few times. The rearrangement joins TRBV7-9 to TRBJ1-3; D gene ambiguous. The germline V gene has CDR1 SEHNR and CDR2 FQNEAQ (reference sequence). Trimming removed 4 bases at V and 0 bases at J, with 22 bases between. The CDR3 contains 19 residues. CDR3 residues: CASSSPPSTDGSSGNTIYF. CDR3 sequence (DNA): TGTGCCAGCAGCTCCCCCCCCAGCACCGACGGGAGCTCTGGAAACACCATATATTTT.

On this clone itself: The junction departs from the called germline gene at one end, perhaps through a read error. The CDR3 loop is CASSPDRGYGHTF. The CDR3 DNA follows: TGTGCCAGCAGTCCCGACAGGGGCTATGGCCACACCTTC. The chain is built from TRBV7-9 and TRBJ1-2, with TRBD1 matching over 8 bases. CDR3 length: 13 residues. Germline V lookup: CDR1 SEHNR, CDR2 FQNEAQ (reference sequence).

The chain recombines TRBV11-1 with TRBJ2-1; the match to TRBD2 covers 9 bases. Germline values: CDR1 SGHAT, CDR2 FQDESV (reference sequence). V was clipped by 4 bases and J by 7 bases; unmatched bases: 8. This CDR3 contains 15 residues. CDR3 protein: CASSWAGREGNEQFF. Written as DNA, the CDR3 is TGTGCCAGCAGCTGGGCGGGGCGGGAGGGGAATGAGCAGTTCTTC.

The gene calls are TRBV7-8 and TRBJ1-1, with no clear D. The germline V gene has CDR1 SGHVS and CDR2 FQNEAQ. The CDR3 has 13 amino acids. V was trimmed by 11 bases and J by 1 base, leaving 14 bases between them. CDR3 nucleotides: TGTGCCGGCTCCCGGGGTGAGAACACTGAAGCTTTCTTT. Amino acids: CAGSRGENTEAFF.

This chain links TRBV6-1 with TRBJ2-1, with a weak D call TRBD2 (6 bases). CDR1 is MNHNS and CDR2 is SASEGT in the germline V gene. Trimming left V 6 bases short and J 9 bases short, with 15 bases between. The CDR3 totals 13 residues. Here the CDR3 reads CASSPGGGGEQFF. In DNA, the CDR3 is TGTGCCAGCAGCCCCGGGGGTGGTGGTGAGCAGTTCTTC.

The chain couples TRBV4-1 to TRBJ2-1, with 9 nucleotides matching TRBD2. V shed 4 bases, J shed 2 bases, and the junction held 6 bases outside the gene matches. Germline assignment: CDR1 MGHRA and CDR2 YSYEKL. This CDR3 is built from 16 residues. DNA of the CDR3: TGCGCCAGCAGCCCGACTAGCGGAGTGGCCTACAATGAGCAGTTCTTC. It codes for CASSPTSGVAYNEQFF.

This rearrangement joins TRBV7-2 to TRBJ2-3; no firm D call. The CDR3 loop spans 15 amino acids. V lost 5 bases and J lost 4, with 16 bases in between. The germline CDR1 and CDR2 sequences are SGHTA and FQGNSA. The CDR3 sequence: CASSLLGGTADTQYF. CDR3 nucleotide sequence: TGTGCCAGCAGCCTCCTAGGCGGCACGGCAGATACGCAGTATTTT.

V usage is TRBV5-5 and J usage is TRBJ1-3; 8 bases line up with TRBD1. CDR1 and CDR2 (germline): SGHKS, YYEKEE (reference sequence). J lost 8 bases, V lost 2 bases, and 3 bases had no gene match. The CDR3 is 13 amino acids. The CDR3 DNA sequence: TGTGCCAGCAGCTTTACAGGGGGGGACACCATATATTTT. Translating it yields CASSFTGGDTIYF.

This clone was detected only a few times. The V gene is TRBV18, the J gene TRBJ1-1; TRBD1 matches 9 bases. Germline-derived CDR1 and CDR2 are KGHSH and LQKENI. The CDR3 consists of 15 residues. Trimming removed 5 bases from V and 4 bases from J; junction bases left unmatched: 8. The CDR3 region has the DNA TGTGCCAGCTCATTGGGACAGGGTCTGACCACTGAAGCTTTCTTT. It translates to CASSLGQGLTTEAFF.

The J gene is TRBJ1-5, the V gene TRBV29-1; TRBD1 might be the D (6 bases). Germline V gives CDR1 SQVTM, CDR2 ANQGSEA. This CDR3 is 14 amino acids long. V lost 4 bases to trimming and J lost 4 bases, with 14 bases between them. The CDR3 region has the DNA TGCAGCGTTGCATCTAGGGGGATTAATCAGCCCCAGCATTTT. This encodes CSVASRGINQPQHF.

The count of this clone is one. This sequence joins TRBV27 and TRBJ2-7; the D gene is possibly TRBD1 (6 bases). The CDR3 extends over 12 amino acids. Germline V lookup: CDR1 MNHEY, CDR2 SMNVEV (reference sequence). V gave up 5 bases and J gave up 5 bases, with 10 bases separating them. The CDR3, as DNA: TGTGCCAGCAGTCCCGACAGGAACGAGCAGTACGTC. This sequence encodes CASSPDRNEQYV.

The genes are TRBV6-6 and TRBJ2-5; 14 positions agree with TRBD2. The CDR3 consists of 15 residues. Germline lookup yields CDR1 MNHNY and CDR2 SVGAGI (reference sequence). Trimming at V came to 4 bases and at J to 5 bases, leaving 3 bases not matched to a gene. CDR3 amino acids: CASSWGTSGSETQYF. The CDR3, as DNA: TGTGCCAGCAGTTGGGGGACTAGCGGGAGTGAGACCCAGTACTTC.

This sequence joins TRBV6-5 and TRBJ1-2, with D unclear. This CDR3 has 13 amino acids. CDR1 and CDR2 (germline): MNHEY, SVGAGI. Trimming stripped 2 bases from V and 4 bases from J, with 8 bases between. CDR3 loop: CASSYGNTYGYTF. CDR3 in DNA: TGTGCCAGCAGTTACGGTAACACCTATGGCTACACCTTC.

This clone was observed a handful of times. V gene TRBV19 combines with J gene TRBJ2-1, with 14 bases fitting TRBD2. The J segment lost 4 bases and the V segment lost 4 bases, leaving 12 bases of the junction unmatched. Germline V gene sequence: CDR1 LNHDA, CDR2 SQIVND (reference sequence). The CDR3 is 19 amino acids. In DNA, the CDR3 is TGTGCCAGTAGTAGGGGACTAGCGGGAGAGGTTCAACTGTACAATGAGCAGTTCTTC. It codes for CASSRGLAGEVQLYNEQFF.

V gene TRBV5-1 combines with J gene TRBJ1-5; 8 bases fit TRBD1. After removal of 4 bases from V and 4 bases from J, the junction contained 10 bases not matched to a gene. In germline, CDR1 is SGHRS, CDR2 YFSETQ. The CDR3 contains 16 residues. The CDR3 region has the DNA TGCGCCAGCAGCACCAAACCCGGGACAGGAAATCAGCCCCAGCATTTT. It codes for CASSTKPGTGNQPQHF.

This rearrangement joins TRBV27 to TRBJ2-5; 13 bases are shared with TRBD2. CDR3 size: 22 residues. CDR1 is MNHEY, CDR2 SMNVEV, per germline (reference sequence). The V and J ends lost 3 bases and 0 bases, in that order; junction bases with no gene match: 19. The CDR3 spells CASSLPDLTGTSGMGYQETQYF. CDR3 DNA sequence: TGTGCCAGCAGTTTGCCCGATTTGACCGGGACTAGCGGGATGGGGTACCAAGAGACCCAGTACTTC.

DNA for the CDR3: TGTGCCAGCAGCTTCGGGTCTAGCGGGGGCCAAGAGACCCAGTACTTC. It encodes CASSFGSSGGQETQYF. V usage is TRBV7-2 and J usage is TRBJ2-5; 10 bases fit TRBD2. Trimming removed 3 bases from V and 1 base from J; junction bases left unmatched: 5. The germline V gene has CDR1 SGHTA and CDR2 FQGNSA. The CDR3 length is 16 residues.

In nucleotides, the CDR3 is TGTGCCAGCGACTTCGGGGATAGCGGCCCGTTGGGGGAGCTGTTTTTT. This translates into CASDFGDSGPLGELFF. This sequence joins TRBV28 and TRBJ2-2; possibly TRBD2 for D (6 bases). This CDR3 comprises 16 residues. The V gene's germline CDR1 is MDHEN and CDR2 SYDVKM. The V gene lost 8 bases and the J gene lost 8 bases, with 24 bases spanning the gap.

The rearrangement uses TRBV4-1 and TRBJ1-6, with D possibly being TRBD1 (5 bases). Trimming shortened V by 7 bases and J by 7 bases, and 23 bases separated the two germline ends. The CDR3 covers 17 residues. Germline V gives CDR1 MGHRA, CDR2 YSYEKL. The CDR3 spells CASTRLAVGGPNSPLHF. The CDR3 nucleotides read TGCGCCAGCACCCGACTCGCTGTCGGGGGACCAAATTCACCCCTCCACTTT.

V usage is TRBV19 and J usage is TRBJ1-1, with D perhaps TRBD1 (5 bases). The CDR3 runs 15 residues. V gave up 6 bases and J gave up 3 bases, with 17 bases separating them. Germline CDR1 and CDR2: LNHDA and SQIVND (reference sequence). The CDR3 is CASSQYRSIDTEAFF. CDR3 bases: TGTGCCAGTAGCCAATACAGGAGTATCGACACTGAAGCTTTCTTT.

The chain couples TRBV6-1 to TRBJ2-1, with TRBD2 matching 9 bases. Germline V gene sequence: CDR1 MNHNS, CDR2 SASEGT. The junction had 10 bases not matched to a gene; V was cut back by 4 bases and J by 3 bases. The CDR3 totals 17 residues. The DNA of the CDR3 is TGTGCCAGCAGTGGGTGGGTAGCGGGAGTGGTCTACAATGAGCAGTTCTTC. Its protein product is CASSGWVAGVVYNEQFF.

The V call is TRBV11-2, the J call TRBJ2-7, with D maybe TRBD2 (5 bases). CDR1 and CDR2 (germline): SGHAT, FQNNGV. The CDR3 spans 13 residues. V was pared by 3 bases and J by 2 bases, with 8 bases between. Written as DNA, the CDR3 is TGTGCCAGCAGCTTTGGGAGTCCCTACGAGCAGTACGTC. Its translation is CASSFGSPYEQYV.

The chain joins TRBV4-2 to TRBJ2-1; 14 bases are shared with TRBD2. With 0 bases clipped from V and 10 bases from J, the junction kept 8 bases outside the gene matches. Looked up from germline, CDR1 is LGHNA and CDR2 is YNFKEQ. The CDR3 contains 17 residues. CDR3 in DNA: TGTGCCAGCAGCCAAGACCCGACTAGCGGGAGGGGTGGGGAGCAGTTCTTC. Translating it yields CASSQDPTSGRGGEQFF.

The chain recombines TRBV7-9 with TRBJ2-3; the match to TRBD1 covers 12 bases. V lost 4 bases to trimming and J lost 8 bases; unmatched junction nucleotides: 7. Germline values: CDR1 SEHNR, CDR2 FQNEAQ (reference sequence). This CDR3 spans 15 amino acids. This CDR3 is CASSSGTGGAGTQYF. CDR3 nucleotides: TGTGCCAGCAGCTCCGGGACAGGGGGCGCGGGTACGCAGTATTTT.

V usage is TRBV6-5 and J usage is TRBJ1-2; D remains unclear. Germline CDR1 MNHEY, CDR2 SVGAGI. CDR3 length: 13 amino acids. V lost 6 bases, J lost 0 bases, and 8 bases lay in between. The CDR3 is CASSQHPNYGYTF. The CDR3 DNA is TGTGCCAGCAGCCAACACCCTAACTATGGCTACACCTTC.

This chain uses TRBV6-5 with TRBJ1-4; perhaps TRBD1 as D (5 bases). V lost 7 bases and J lost 5, with 17 bases in between. The CDR3 is made up of 15 amino acids. Germline V gene data show CDR1 as MNHEY and CDR2 as SVGAGI. Written as DNA, the CDR3 is TGTGCCAGCAATAGATTATCGGGGGGAAATGAAAAACTGTTTTTT. It encodes CASNRLSGGNEKLFF.

This chain links TRBV6-5 with TRBJ2-2; no definite D call. This CDR3 is built from 15 residues. CDR1 and CDR2 from the germline V gene are MNHEY and SVGAGI. V was cut by 2 bases and J by 6 bases, with 13 bases left in between. CDR3 coding DNA: TGTGCCAGCAGTTACAAACAGCCCGGTTCCGGGGAGCTGTTTTTT. Encoded protein: CASSYKQPGSGELFF.

V is TRBV4-2 and J is TRBJ2-2, with D possibly being TRBD2 (6 bases). The CDR3 is 16 residues long. With 0 bases removed from V and 4 bases from J, the gap between germline ends came to 12 bases. Germline V lookup: CDR1 LGHNA, CDR2 YNFKEQ. CDR3 sequence reads: CASSQDKTSGTGELFF. The CDR3 nucleotides are TGTGCCAGCAGCCAAGATAAGACTAGTGGCACCGGGGAGCTGTTTTTT.